This entry lists 15 T cell receptor beta chains sequenced from one sample in a study of T cells expressing NK-cell markers (TCRdb year 2020). The method was 5' RACE. TCRdb records Illumina HiSeq 2000 as the sequencer. TCRdb reprocessed the public reads and reports one entry per CDR3 protein sequence, without DNA. This sample's records show about half a million distinct CDR3 sequences. The ten largest make up over 1.3% of the sample. Sequencing input: blood T cells: a sorted CD56 or NKG2C T cell subset, CD4+ or CD8+ T cells, or bulk PBMC T cells (not recorded which). The receptor set was obtained from a woman aged 45-65 years in good health. Donor details come from another sample of the same person, matched by shared clones.

The J gene is TRBJ2-2, the V gene TRBV7-3; TCRdb designates TRBD1, a call that cannot be tested without DNA. CDR3 size: 15 residues. CDR1 and CDR2 from the germline V gene are SGHTA and FQGTGA. This CDR3 is CASSLIGGHTGELFF.

V and J are TRBV6-1 and TRBJ2-7. The CDR3 length is 14 residues. In germline, CDR1 is MNHNS, CDR2 SASEGT. Here the CDR3 reads CASSEGWQPYEQYF.

The CDR3 protein is CASSPGGPTQFF. V gene TRBV14 combines with J gene TRBJ2-1; no DNA is available, so the TRBD2 call from TCRdb remains unchecked. CDR3 length: 12 residues. CDR1 is SGHDN, CDR2 FVKESK, per germline. Combining the CDR3 with reference TRBV14 and TRBJ2-1 gives the whole variable domain EAGVTQFPSHSVIEKGQTVTLRCDPISGHDNLYWYRRVMGKEIKFLLHFVKESKQDESGMPNNRFLAERTGGTYSTLKVQPAELEDSGVYFCASSPGGPTQFFGPGTRLTVL.

This chain joins TRBV6-5 and TRBJ1-2; TCRdb outputs TRBD1, but without DNA this stays unchecked. The CDR3 contains 13 residues. Per germline, CDR1 MNHEY and CDR2 SVGAGI. CDR3 protein: CASRQRQGGGYTF.

The chain has TRBV11-1 and TRBJ2-1; absent DNA, TCRdb's TRBD2 call cannot be checked. The CDR3 runs to 16 residues. CDR1 and CDR2 (germline): SGHAT, FQDESV (reference sequence). This CDR3 is CASSLVAGTSTREQFF.

This chain connects TRBV2 to TRBJ2-3; the D gene TCRdb calls, TRBD2, cannot be checked with no DNA. The CDR3 contains 15 residues. Germline CDR1 and CDR2: SNHLY and FYNNEI. CDR3: CASRVRAGDGDTQYF. Full variable domain (remainder filled in from reference TRBV2 and TRBJ2-3): EPEVTQTPSHQVTQMGQEVILRCVPISNHLYFYWYRQILGQKVEFLVSFYNNEISEKSEIFDDQFSVERPDGSNFTLKIRSTKLEDSAMYFCASRVRAGDGDTQYFGPGTRLTVL.

The chain uses TRBV24-1 and TRBJ2-5; the TRBD2 assignment by TCRdb is unverifiable without DNA. Germline CDR1 and CDR2: KGHDR and SFDVKD. There are 18 residues in the CDR3. CDR3 sequence: CATSDLRLAGGLQETQYF.

The chain couples TRBV20-1 to TRBJ1-6; TCRdb designates TRBD1, a call that cannot be tested without DNA. CDR1 and CDR2 (germline): DFQATT, SNEGSKA (reference sequence). CDR3 length: 14 residues. The CDR3 reads CSARTGVFNSPLHF.

V is TRBV6-1 and J is TRBJ2-2. CDR3 size: 13 residues. CDR1 and CDR2 (germline): MNHNS, SASEGT. CDR3 amino acids: CASSEFETGELFF.

V is TRBV6-6 and J is TRBJ2-1; the TCRdb D gene call, TRBD1, has no DNA to confirm it. Germline CDR1 is MNHNY and CDR2 is SVGAGI (reference sequence). This CDR3 comprises 16 residues. The CDR3 reads CASSPPTISSYNEQFF.

This rearrangement joins TRBV5-1 to TRBJ2-1; TCRdb returns TRBD1, unconfirmable since there is no DNA. Germline-derived CDR1 and CDR2 are SGHRS and YFSETQ. The CDR3 is 16 residues long. The CDR3: CASSSPLRPTVNEQFF.

This chain joins TRBV9 and TRBJ2-5. Germline V gene data show CDR1 as SGDLS and CDR2 as YYNGEE. The CDR3 spans 13 residues. CDR3 sequence reads: CASSVSVRETQYF.

This chain links TRBV14 with TRBJ2-1; TCRdb designates TRBD2, a call that cannot be tested without DNA. The CDR3 runs to 20 residues. Per germline, CDR1 SGHDN and CDR2 FVKESK. The CDR3 sequence is CASSQDWAGTSGRRGNEQFF.

The chain recombines TRBV25-1 with TRBJ2-1; TCRdb picks TRBD2, but there is no DNA to check that call. This CDR3 contains 16 residues. Germline V gene sequence: CDR1 MGHDK, CDR2 SYGVNS. The CDR3 loop is CASGLAGAPNWREQFF.

This chain uses TRBV9 with TRBJ2-5; TCRdb outputs TRBD1, but without DNA this stays unchecked. The CDR3 is 14 residues long. The V gene's germline CDR1 is SGDLS and CDR2 YYNGEE. The CDR3 here is CASTRQEFQETQYF.